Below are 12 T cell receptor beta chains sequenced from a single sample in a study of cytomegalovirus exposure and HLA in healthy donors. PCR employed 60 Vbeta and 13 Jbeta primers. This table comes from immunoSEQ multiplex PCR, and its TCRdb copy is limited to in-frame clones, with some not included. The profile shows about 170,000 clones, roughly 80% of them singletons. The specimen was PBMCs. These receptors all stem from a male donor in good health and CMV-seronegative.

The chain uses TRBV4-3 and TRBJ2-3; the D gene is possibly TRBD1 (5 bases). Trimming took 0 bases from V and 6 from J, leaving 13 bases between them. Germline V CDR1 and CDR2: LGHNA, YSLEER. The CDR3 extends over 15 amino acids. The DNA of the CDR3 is TGCGCCAGCAGCCAAGAACCGTATGCAGGGGATACGCAGTATTTT. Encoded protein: CASSQEPYAGDTQYF.

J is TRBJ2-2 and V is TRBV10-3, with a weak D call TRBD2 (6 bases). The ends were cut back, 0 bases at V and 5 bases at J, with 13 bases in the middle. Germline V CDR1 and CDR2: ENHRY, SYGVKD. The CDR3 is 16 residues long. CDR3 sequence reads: CAISESIQAGTGELFF. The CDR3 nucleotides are TGTGCCATCAGTGAGTCGATTCAGGCGGGGACCGGGGAGCTGTTTTTT.

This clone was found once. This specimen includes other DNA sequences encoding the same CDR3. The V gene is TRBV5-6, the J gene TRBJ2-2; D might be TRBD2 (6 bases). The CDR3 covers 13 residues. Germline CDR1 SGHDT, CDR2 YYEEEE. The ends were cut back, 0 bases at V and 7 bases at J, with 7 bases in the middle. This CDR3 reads CASSLAGGGELFF. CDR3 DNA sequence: TGTGCCAGCAGCTTGGCCGGGGGCGGGGAGCTGTTTTTT.

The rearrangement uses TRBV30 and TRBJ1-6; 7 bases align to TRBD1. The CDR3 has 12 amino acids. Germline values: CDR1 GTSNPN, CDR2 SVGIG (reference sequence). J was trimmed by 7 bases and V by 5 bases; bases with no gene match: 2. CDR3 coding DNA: TGTGCCTGGGACAGGGTGAATTCACCCCTCCACTTT. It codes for CAWDRVNSPLHF. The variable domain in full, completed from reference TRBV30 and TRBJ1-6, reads SQTIHQWPATLVQPVGSPLSLECTVEGTSNPNLYWYRQAAGRGLQLLFYSVGIGQISSEVPQNLSASRPQDRQFILSSKKLLLSDSGFYLCAWDRVNSPLHFGNGTRLTVT.

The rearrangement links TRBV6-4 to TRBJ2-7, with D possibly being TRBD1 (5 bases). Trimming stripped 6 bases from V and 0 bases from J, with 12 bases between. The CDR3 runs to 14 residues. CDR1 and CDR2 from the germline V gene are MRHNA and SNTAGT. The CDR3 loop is CASRQACCSYEQYF. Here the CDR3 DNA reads TGTGCCAGCAGACAGGCGTGCTGCTCCTACGAGCAGTACTTC.

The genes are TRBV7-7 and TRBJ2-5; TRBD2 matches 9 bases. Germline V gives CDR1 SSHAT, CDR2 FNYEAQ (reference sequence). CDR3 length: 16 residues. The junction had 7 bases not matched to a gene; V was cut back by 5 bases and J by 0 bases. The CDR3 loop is CASSPIAGADQETQYF. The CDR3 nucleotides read TGTGCCAGCAGCCCGATAGCGGGGGCCGACCAAGAGACCCAGTACTTC. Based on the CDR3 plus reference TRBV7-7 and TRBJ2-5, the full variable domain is GAGVSQSPRYKVTKRGQDVTLRCDPISSHATLYWYQQALGQGPEFLTYFNYEAQPDKSGLPSDRFSAERPEGSISTLTIQRTEQRDSAMYRCASSPIAGADQETQYFGPGTRLLVL.

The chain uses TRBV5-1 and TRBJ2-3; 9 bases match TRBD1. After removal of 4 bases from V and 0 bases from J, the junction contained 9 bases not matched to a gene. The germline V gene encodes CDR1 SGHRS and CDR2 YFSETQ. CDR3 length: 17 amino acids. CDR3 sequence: CASSMRRQGVSTDTQYF. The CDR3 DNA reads TGCGCCAGCAGCATGCGGCGACAGGGGGTGAGCACAGATACGCAGTATTTT.

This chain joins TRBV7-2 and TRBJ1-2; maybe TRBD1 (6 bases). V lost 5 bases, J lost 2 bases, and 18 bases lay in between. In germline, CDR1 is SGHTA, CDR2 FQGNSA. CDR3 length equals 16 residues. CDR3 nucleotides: TGTGCCAGCAGCCAGCCCGGGACACCGTCGAACTATGGCTACACCTTC. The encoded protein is CASSQPGTPSNYGYTF.

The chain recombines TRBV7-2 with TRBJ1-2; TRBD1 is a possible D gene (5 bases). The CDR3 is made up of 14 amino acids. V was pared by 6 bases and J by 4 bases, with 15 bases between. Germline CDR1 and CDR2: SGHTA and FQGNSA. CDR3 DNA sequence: TGTGCCAGCAGAAAGGCAGGAGGGGCCTATGGCTACACCTTC. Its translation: CASRKAGGAYGYTF.

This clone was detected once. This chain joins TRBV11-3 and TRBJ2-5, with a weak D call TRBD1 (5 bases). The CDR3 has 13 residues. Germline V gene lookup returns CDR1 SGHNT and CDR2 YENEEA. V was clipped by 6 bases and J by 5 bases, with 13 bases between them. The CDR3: CASSQQVRETQYF. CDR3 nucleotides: TGTGCCAGCAGTCAACAGGTGCGGGAGACCCAGTACTTC.

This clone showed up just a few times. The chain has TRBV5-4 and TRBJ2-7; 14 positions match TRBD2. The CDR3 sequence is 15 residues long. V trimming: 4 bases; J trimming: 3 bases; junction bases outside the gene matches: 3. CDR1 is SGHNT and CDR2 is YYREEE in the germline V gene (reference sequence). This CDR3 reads CASSAGTSGGYEQYF. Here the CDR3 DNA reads TGTGCCAGCAGCGCCGGGACTAGCGGGGGCTACGAGCAGTACTTC.

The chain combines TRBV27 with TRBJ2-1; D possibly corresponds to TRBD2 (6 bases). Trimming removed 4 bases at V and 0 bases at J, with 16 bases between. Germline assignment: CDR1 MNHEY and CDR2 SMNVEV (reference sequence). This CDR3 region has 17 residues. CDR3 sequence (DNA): TGTGCCAGCAGTTCTCCATTAGCGGCCAGCTCCTACAATGAGCAGTTCTTC. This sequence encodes CASSSPLAASSYNEQFF.